The 29 T cell receptor beta chains below come from one sample, sequenced in a study of Ad26.COV2.S vaccination and SARS-CoV-2 variants. Method: immunoSEQ multiplex PCR; TCRdb's copy keeps in-frame clones and lacks some. The repertoire has about 180,000 clones, around 90% of them found once; the top ten carry less than 6%. The sample here was peripheral blood, taken after recovery from COVID-19. The origin of the receptors is a human donor who had recovered from COVID-19.

The sample holds one count of this clone. The V call is TRBV7-3, the J call TRBJ2-1; 11 nucleotides match TRBD2. The CDR3 is made up of 15 amino acids. CDR1 is SGHTA and CDR2 is FQGTGA in the germline V gene. Germline trimming cut 6 bases from V and 7 bases from J; bases unmatched to any gene: 8. The CDR3 reads CASRPTSGSMNEQFF. DNA of the CDR3: TGTGCCAGCAGGCCTACTAGCGGGAGTATGAATGAGCAGTTCTTC.

This clone appeared a single time. The chain couples TRBV6-5 to TRBJ2-1; possible D gene TRBD2, 7 bases. This CDR3 has 14 residues. Germline loops: CDR1 MNHEY, CDR2 SVGAGI. The V and J ends lost 2 bases and 8 bases respectively, with 13 bases between them. The CDR3 DNA follows: TGTGCCAGCAGTTACGGGGGGGCTAAGCATGAGCAGTTCTTC. It codes for CASSYGGAKHEQFF.

This rearrangement joins TRBV30 to TRBJ1-5, with D possibly TRBD1 on 6 matching bases. This CDR3 region has 17 residues. Germline lookup yields CDR1 GTSNPN and CDR2 SVGIG (reference sequence). V was cut by 0 bases and J by 4 bases, with 19 bases left in between. CDR3 loop: CAWSVSWGAPMNQPQHF. The DNA of the CDR3 is TGTGCCTGGAGTGTATCTTGGGGGGCCCCGATGAATCAGCCCCAGCATTTT.

This rearrangement joins TRBV19 to TRBJ2-2, with 7 positions matching TRBD2. The CDR3 covers 14 residues. Per the germline V gene, CDR1 is LNHDA and CDR2 is SQIVND (reference sequence). Unmatched junction bases numbered 5, after V lost 7 bases and J lost 3 bases. CDR3 residues: CASNPSGYTGELFF. Here the CDR3 DNA reads TGTGCCAGTAACCCTAGCGGATACACCGGGGAGCTGTTTTTT. Variable domain in full (rest from reference TRBV19 and TRBJ2-2): DGGITQSPKYLFRKEGQNVTLSCEQNLNHDAMYWYRQDPGQGLRLIYYSQIVNDFQKGDIAEGYSVSREKKESFPLTVTSAQKNPTAFYLCASNPSGYTGELFFGEGSRLTVL.

The rearrangement joins TRBV28 to TRBJ1-5; D gene uncertain. CDR3 length equals 14 residues. Germline V gene data show CDR1 as MDHEN and CDR2 as SYDVKM. V dropped 4 bases and J dropped 7 bases, with 14 bases sitting between them. In DNA form, the CDR3 reads TGTGCCAGCAGTTCCGTTCGAAGTAGGCAGCCCCAGCATTTT. Its translation: CASSSVRSRQPQHF. Looking up the rest from reference TRBV28 and TRBJ1-5 gives the full variable domain: DVKVTQSSRYLVKRTGEKVFLECVQDMDHENMFWYRQDPGLGLRLIYFSYDVKMKEKGDIPEGYSVSREKKERFSLILESASTNQTSMYLCASSSVRSRQPQHFGDGTRLSIL.

CDR3 protein: CATSVDNEQFF. CDR3 sequence (DNA): TGTGCCACCAGTGTAGACAATGAGCAGTTCTTC. V gene TRBV24-1 combines with J gene TRBJ2-1; D gene unclear. Trimming cost V 5 bases and J 5 bases, with 3 bases left between them. Germline V gene sequence: CDR1 KGHDR, CDR2 SFDVKD. The CDR3 has 11 residues.

The chain has TRBV19 and TRBJ1-5, with D possibly being TRBD1 (5 bases). The length of the CDR3 is 15 residues. V lost 3 bases and J 0 bases, leaving 9 bases between the germline ends. Per germline, CDR1 LNHDA and CDR2 SQIVND (reference sequence). Written as DNA, the CDR3 is TGTGCCAGTAGTATCGGACATAATAGCAATCAGCCCCAGCATTTT. Translating gives CASSIGHNSNQPQHF.

The chain links TRBV30 to TRBJ2-2, with a weak D call TRBD1 (6 bases). The V gene lost 5 bases and the J gene lost 3 bases, with 16 bases spanning the gap. Per germline, CDR1 GTSNPN and CDR2 SVGIG (reference sequence). The CDR3 is made up of 15 amino acids. The CDR3 reads CAWCAQGGYTGELFF. The CDR3 region has the DNA TGTGCCTGGTGTGCACAGGGTGGTTACACCGGGGAGCTGTTTTTT.

This clone was observed a single time. The chain recombines TRBV6-2 or TRBV6-3 with TRBJ1-1, with TRBD1 matching over 9 bases. Germline trimming cut 2 bases from V and 0 bases from J; bases unmatched to any gene: 4. The germline V gene encodes CDR1 MNHEY and CDR2 SVGEGT. The CDR3 covers 16 residues. CDR3 DNA: TGTGCCAGCAGTTACCCCGGACAGGGGCTGAACACTGAAGCTTTCTTT. This encodes CASSYPGQGLNTEAFF.

This rearrangement joins TRBV19 to TRBJ1-1, with D possibly TRBD1 on 6 matching bases. Per germline, CDR1 LNHDA and CDR2 SQIVND (reference sequence). Trimming left V 8 bases short and J 5 bases short, with 21 bases between. The CDR3 runs to 15 residues. CDR3 amino acids: CASSVTPGAGTEAFF. In nucleotides, the CDR3 is TGTGCCAGTTCAGTGACCCCGGGGGCCGGGACTGAAGCTTTCTTT.

About this clone: This sample also contains other DNA sequences that code for the same CDR3. The chain combines TRBV15 with TRBJ2-5; TRBD2 is a possible D gene (6 bases). With 1 base removed from V and 5 bases from J, the gap between germline ends came to 11 bases. CDR1 and CDR2 from the germline V gene are LNHNV and YYDKDF (reference sequence). CDR3 length: 14 residues. CDR3 bases: TGTGCCACCAGCAGAGTGGGGGGTGGCGAGACCCAGTACTTC. This codes for CATSRVGGGETQYF.

The J gene is TRBJ1-5, the V gene TRBV10-1; D gene ambiguous. Germline-derived CDR1 and CDR2 are WNHNN and SYGVQD (reference sequence). This CDR3 comprises 13 residues. The V end was cut by 7 bases, the J end by 4 bases, with 11 bases between. CDR3 sequence reads: CASIRAANQPQHF. The CDR3 region has the DNA TGCGCCAGCATACGGGCGGCGAATCAGCCCCAGCATTTT.

V gene TRBV19 combines with J gene TRBJ1-2; D perhaps matches TRBD1 (5 bases). Trimming removed 3 bases at V and 0 bases at J, with 14 bases between. Germline V lookup: CDR1 LNHDA, CDR2 SQIVND (reference sequence). CDR3 length: 16 amino acids. DNA of the CDR3: TGTGCCAGTAGTATCGGGGGAGGGGAGCCTAACTATGGCTACACCTTC. Translating it yields CASSIGGGEPNYGYTF.

The chain is built from TRBV9 and TRBJ2-1; 11 bases match TRBD2. This CDR3 region has 16 residues. The germline gives CDR1 SGDLS, CDR2 YYNGEE. J was trimmed by 4 bases and V by 4 bases; bases with no gene match: 7. CDR3 loop: CASSIRGTSGYNEQFF. CDR3 in DNA: TGTGCCAGCAGCATCCGAGGGACTAGCGGATACAATGAGCAGTTCTTC.

This chain uses TRBV2 with TRBJ2-3, with D unresolved. This CDR3 contains 14 residues. Trimming took 1 base from V and 0 from J, leaving 5 bases between them. Germline loops: CDR1 SNHLY, CDR2 FYNNEI. The CDR3 sequence is CASSEEDSTDTQYF. The DNA of the CDR3 is TGTGCCAGCAGTGAAGAGGATAGCACAGATACGCAGTATTTT.

The V and J genes are TRBV10-3 and TRBJ2-3; TRBD1 is a possible D gene (6 bases). This CDR3 comprises 13 residues. The germline V and J ends were trimmed by 5 bases and 6 bases, with 12 bases remaining between them. The germline gives CDR1 ENHRY, CDR2 SYGVKD. CDR3 region: CAISTGQYDTQYF. DNA for the CDR3: TGTGCCATCAGTACCGGACAGTACGATACGCAGTATTTT.

The V gene is TRBV10-1, the J gene TRBJ2-1, with a possible D match to TRBD1 (6 bases). Trimming removed 5 bases from V and 12 bases from J, with 17 bases in between. The germline CDR1 and CDR2 sequences are WNHNN and SYGVQD (reference sequence). The CDR3 runs 13 residues. CDR3 sequence: CASSQQGATGQFF. CDR3 nucleotide sequence: TGCGCCAGCAGTCAACAGGGAGCAACGGGGCAGTTCTTC.

This chain links TRBV7-8 with TRBJ1-4; the match to TRBD1 covers 7 bases. This CDR3 comprises 18 residues. With V trimmed by 1 base and J by 5 bases, 13 bases remained unmatched. Germline CDR1 is SGHVS and CDR2 is FQNEAQ. The CDR3 DNA is TGTGCCAGCAGCTTAGGAGGGACAGTATTTGGGGAAAATGAAAAACTGTTTTTT. As protein: CASSLGGTVFGENEKLFF.

This chain joins TRBV12-3 or TRBV12-4 and TRBJ1-1; no definite D call. Trimming removed 4 bases from V and 6 bases from J, with 12 bases in between. The length of the CDR3 is 13 residues. The CDR3: CASSYWAGSEAFF. In DNA form, the CDR3 reads TGTGCCAGCAGTTATTGGGCTGGGTCTGAAGCTTTCTTT.

This chain uses TRBV5-4 with TRBJ2-3; unclear D gene. Germline CDR1 SGHNT, CDR2 YYREEE (reference sequence). The V gene lost 3 bases and the J gene lost 5 bases, with 4 bases spanning the gap. The CDR3 sequence is 11 residues long. CDR3: CASSSRDTQYF. CDR3 coding DNA: TGTGCCAGCAGCTCCCGAGATACGCAGTATTTT.

This rearrangement joins TRBV6-5 to TRBJ1-4; TRBD1 matches at 7 bases. Losses at the gene ends were 5 bases for V and 8 bases for J; bases not matched to a gene: 8. CDR1 is MNHEY and CDR2 is SVGAGI in the germline V gene. The CDR3 is 14 amino acids. In DNA form, the CDR3 reads TGTGCCAGCAGTCTAGACAGGGTGGGGGAAAAACTGTTTTTT. Encoded protein: CASSLDRVGEKLFF.

This rearrangement joins TRBV5-1 to TRBJ2-4, with 8 bases fitting TRBD1. This CDR3 is 18 amino acids long. J was trimmed by 0 bases and V by 0 bases; bases with no gene match: 8. Germline CDR1 SGHRS, CDR2 YFSETQ. Here the CDR3 DNA reads TGCGCCAGCAGCTTGGGGGGGACAGGCATACTAGCCAAAAACATTCAGTACTTC. Translating it yields CASSLGGTGILAKNIQYF.

The chain employs TRBV7-8 and TRBJ1-1; the match to TRBD1 covers 7 bases. This CDR3 has 14 residues. Per the germline V gene, CDR1 is SGHVS and CDR2 is FQNEAQ. Trimming at V came to 3 bases and at J to 4 bases, leaving 5 bases not matched to a gene. The CDR3 coding sequence is TGTGCCAGCAGCTTTAAGGGGGCTGGCACTGAAGCTTTCTTT. Translation: CASSFKGAGTEAFF.

The chain links TRBV5-8 to TRBJ2-3, with a possible D match to TRBD1 (7 bases). This CDR3 contains 16 residues. V dropped 7 bases and J dropped 1 base, with 19 bases sitting between them. Per germline, CDR1 SGHTS and CDR2 YDEGEE. The CDR3 DNA sequence: TGTGCCAGCTCTCGGGGGCTCAGGGGGGGCACAGATACGCAGTATTTT. This translates into CASSRGLRGGTDTQYF.

The chain recombines TRBV6-5 with TRBJ2-1, with 7 bases lining up with TRBD1. Germline CDR1 and CDR2: MNHEY and SVGAGI. The CDR3 totals 13 residues. The V and J ends lost 5 bases and 9 bases, in that order; junction bases with no gene match: 7. As DNA, the CDR3 is TGTGCCAGCAGTCCTACAGGGGACCGTGAGCAGTTCTTC. It specifies CASSPTGDREQFF.

V usage is TRBV7-6 and J usage is TRBJ2-7; TRBD1 matches 9 bases. The CDR3 is made up of 13 amino acids. The junction had 2 bases not matched to a gene; V was cut back by 3 bases and J by 5 bases. CDR1 SGHVS and CDR2 FNYEAQ come from the germline V gene. CDR3 nucleotide sequence: TGTGCCAGCAGCTTGGACAGGGGAAACGAGCAGTACTTC. Its protein is CASSLDRGNEQYF.

This clone was detected a few times. Sequence at one end of the junction differs from germline and may be a read error. The chain joins TRBV7-6 to TRBJ2-3, with 9 bases that match TRBD2. Germline CDR1 reads SGHVS; CDR2 reads FNYEAQ. CDR3 length: 15 residues. The chain's CDR3 is CASSVAGASTDTQYF. In nucleotides, the CDR3 is TGTGCCAGCAGCGTAGCGGGGGCTAGCACAGATACGCAGTATTTT.

V is TRBV5-1 and J is TRBJ2-3; D is unresolved. This CDR3 has 13 residues. Germline V CDR1 and CDR2: SGHRS, YFSETQ. V was cut by 0 bases and J by 4 bases, with 6 bases left in between. The chain's CDR3 is CASSLDGSDTQYF. In DNA form, the CDR3 reads TGCGCCAGCAGCTTGGACGGGTCAGATACGCAGTATTTT.

The rearrangement links TRBV19 to TRBJ2-7; D might be TRBD2 (5 bases). Germline CDR1 and CDR2: LNHDA and SQIVND (reference sequence). The V end lost 6 bases, the J end lost 0 bases, and 12 bases lay between the germline ends. CDR3 length: 14 residues. The CDR3 DNA follows: TGTGCCAGTAGCCTTCTAGCAAGCTCCTACGAGCAGTACTTC. Protein product: CASSLLASSYEQYF.